This T cell receptor (beta chain) derives from a study of T cell repertoires in cytomegalovirus infection. Study at large: Based on public TCR beta signatures, there were indications of CMV infection and of a matching HLA type.

MiXCR, run by TCRdb on the reads, gives a single entry per CDR3 protein. The top ten hold roughly 13% of the sample, which has just under 550,000 distinct CDR3 sequences, approximately 25% seen once. Study-wide points: The study found HLA-C-restricted CMV-specific TCR beta clonotypes dominating the ex vivo response.

The V end was cut by 2 bases, the J end by 6 bases, with 10 bases between. Per the germline V gene, CDR1 is GTSNPN and CDR2 is SVGIG (reference sequence). This CDR3 has 12 amino acids. In regard to this clonotype: Its antigen is still unknown.

This clonotype was sampled from a human donor in good health (CMV status not recorded). Some clones in this sample may be carry-over from other donors' samples. Specimen: PBMCs. The V gene is TRBV30, the J gene TRBJ1-1; D unresolved. The CDR3 bases are TGTGCCTGGAGTAAGGGCTACGCTGAAGCTTTCTTT. Translating it yields CAWSKGYAEAFF. Variable domain in full (rest from reference TRBV30 and TRBJ1-1): SQTIHQWPATLVQPVGSPLSLECTVEGTSNPNLYWYRQAAGRGLQLLFYSVGIGQISSEVPQNLSASRPQDRQFILSSKKLLLSDSGFYLCAWSKGYAEAFFGQGTRLTVV.